The 11 T cell receptor beta chains given below trace back to one sample, sequenced in a study of cytomegalovirus exposure and HLA in healthy donors. A multiplex PCR was run with 60 Vbeta primers and 13 Jbeta primers. Profiled with immunoSEQ multiplex PCR; TCRdb holds only in-frame clones, not every one. The data contain roughly 100,000 clones, about 80% of them singletons. Sequenced sample: PBMCs. The receptors stem from a man under 40 in good health and CMV-seronegative.

This clone appeared once. The CDR3 DNA reads TGTGCCAGCAGAACACCAGGGGCGCCTGGAAACACCATATATTTT. It translates to CASRTPGAPGNTIYF. J is TRBJ1-3 and V is TRBV6-5; possibly TRBD1 for D (6 bases). Germline V CDR1 and CDR2: MNHEY, SVGAGI. The CDR3 extends over 15 amino acids. Trimming removed 6 bases at V and 2 bases at J, with 14 bases between.

DNA of the CDR3: TGTGCCAGCAGCATCTCCGGACAGAACACTGAAGCTTTCTTT. This codes for CASSISGQNTEAFF. The rearrangement uses TRBV7-3 and TRBJ1-1, with D possibly TRBD1 on 5 matching bases. The CDR3 spans 14 residues. The V gene's germline CDR1 is SGHTA and CDR2 FQGTGA. The V end lost 5 bases, the J end lost 1 base, and 11 bases lay between the germline ends. Together with reference TRBV7-3 and TRBJ1-1, the CDR3 gives the full variable domain: GAGVSQTPSNKVTEKGKYVELRCDPISGHTALYWYRQSLGQGPEFLIYFQGTGAADDSGLPNDRFFAVRPEGSVSTLKIQRTERGDSAVYLCASSISGQNTEAFFGQGTRLTVV.

This clone turned up a few times. The chain carries TRBV28 and TRBJ1-1; TRBD1 is a possible D gene (5 bases). The CDR3 totals 12 residues. The V gene's germline CDR1 is MDHEN and CDR2 SYDVKM. Trimming took 0 bases from V and 7 from J, leaving 6 bases between them. The CDR3 region has the DNA TGTGCCAGCAGTTTATGGGGGGGTGAAGCTTTCTTT. Translating it yields CASSLWGGEAFF.

V gene TRBV5-1 combines with J gene TRBJ2-5, with 7 bases that match TRBD2. V trimming: 0 bases; J trimming: 11 bases; junction bases outside the gene matches: 13. Germline V gene data show CDR1 as SGHRS and CDR2 as YFSETQ. The CDR3 sequence is 15 residues long. The CDR3 DNA is TGCGCCAGCAGCTTGGAAGGAAGCCGAGGGAGGGAGCAGTACTTC. Its protein is CASSLEGSRGREQYF.

The genes are TRBV29-1 and TRBJ2-3, with 10 nucleotides matching TRBD1. Germline CDR1 reads SQVTM; CDR2 reads ANQGSEA. V shed 2 bases, J shed 2 bases, and the junction held 4 bases outside the gene matches. The CDR3 spans 15 residues. CDR3 amino acids: CSVEWGQGNTDTQYF. CDR3 bases: TGCAGCGTTGAATGGGGACAGGGGAACACAGATACGCAGTATTTT.

The chain joins TRBV5-6 to TRBJ2-3; TRBD1 aligns across 7 bases. The CDR3 is 13 residues long. The germline CDR1 and CDR2 sequences are SGHDT and YYEEEE. V gave up 7 bases and J gave up 2 bases; unmatched junction bases: 4. In DNA form, the CDR3 reads TGTGCCAGCCGTGACAGGGCCACAGATACGCAGTATTTT. Its translation is CASRDRATDTQYF.

The rearrangement links TRBV5-1 to TRBJ2-1, with TRBD2 identical over 15 bases. The CDR3 loop spans 18 amino acids. The germline CDR1 and CDR2 sequences are SGHRS and YFSETQ. With 4 bases clipped from V and 4 bases from J, the junction kept 9 bases outside the gene matches. CDR3 in amino acids: CASSPGTSGGLGYNEQFF. The CDR3 nucleotides are TGCGCCAGCAGCCCGGGGACTAGCGGGGGGCTGGGTTACAATGAGCAGTTCTTC.

J is TRBJ2-3 and V is TRBV27; 7 bases are shared with TRBD2. Germline loops: CDR1 MNHEY, CDR2 SMNVEV (reference sequence). With V trimmed by 3 bases and J by 2 bases, 5 bases remained unmatched. This CDR3 is built from 15 residues. The CDR3 sequence is CASSFRLASTDTQYF. The CDR3 coding sequence is TGTGCCAGCAGTTTTCGACTAGCCTCCACAGATACGCAGTATTTT.

This chain connects TRBV7-6 to TRBJ2-2; D uncertain. CDR1 and CDR2 from the germline V gene are SGHVS and FNYEAQ. The CDR3 contains 17 residues. V lost 1 base and J lost 1, with 13 bases in between. CDR3 sequence: CASSLGATQRNTGELFF. The CDR3, as DNA: TGTGCCAGCAGCTTAGGCGCTACTCAAAGGAACACCGGGGAGCTGTTTTTT. The variable domain in full, completed from reference TRBV7-6 and TRBJ2-2, reads GAGVSQSPRYKVTKRGQDVALRCDPISGHVSLYWYRQALGQGPEFLTYFNYEAQQDKSGLPNDRFSAERPEGSISTLTIQRTEQRDSAMYRCASSLGATQRNTGELFFGEGSRLTVL.

V is TRBV6-1 and J is TRBJ2-3; TRBD2 agrees at 10 bases. Germline V gene sequence: CDR1 MNHNS, CDR2 SASEGT. The trim removed 7 bases at V and 5 bases at J, leaving 9 bases unmatched. This CDR3 has 15 amino acids. CDR3 sequence (DNA): TGTGCCAGCATCCCTAGCGGGAGTAGAGGAGATACGCAGTATTTT. Amino acids: CASIPSGSRGDTQYF.

V usage is TRBV29-1 and J usage is TRBJ1-3, with TRBD1 as a possible D gene (6 bases). This CDR3 comprises 14 residues. The ends were cut back, 6 bases at V and 2 bases at J, with 14 bases in the middle. Germline CDR1 reads SQVTM; CDR2 reads ANQGSEA. The CDR3 DNA is TGCAGCGTGGGGGGGGGCCCGACTGGAAACACCATATATTTT. Translating it yields CSVGGGPTGNTIYF.